This T cell receptor beta chain emerged from a study of early T cells in non-severe SARS-CoV-2 infection. Study information: Sequencing input comprised bulk RNA from unsorted whole blood; chain pairing was not available.

One entry per CDR3 protein results from TCRdb running MiXCR on the 5' RACE reads. The table includes roughly 41,000 distinct CDR3 sequences, 5.8% detected once. This receptor was obtained from an adult who was a healthcare worker with PCR-confirmed SARS-CoV-2 infection or an uninfected control (not recorded which). The sample taken for sequencing was whole blood.

The CDR3 sequence is CASSLNQGDGYTF. CDR3 DNA sequence: TGCGCCAGCAGCTTGAATCAGGGGGATGGCTACACCTTC. The chain uses TRBV5-1 and TRBJ1-2; TRBD1 matches at 7 bases. The CDR3 is 13 amino acids. In germline, CDR1 is SGHRS, CDR2 YFSETQ. Losses at the gene ends were 1 base for V and 6 bases for J; bases not matched to a gene: 3.